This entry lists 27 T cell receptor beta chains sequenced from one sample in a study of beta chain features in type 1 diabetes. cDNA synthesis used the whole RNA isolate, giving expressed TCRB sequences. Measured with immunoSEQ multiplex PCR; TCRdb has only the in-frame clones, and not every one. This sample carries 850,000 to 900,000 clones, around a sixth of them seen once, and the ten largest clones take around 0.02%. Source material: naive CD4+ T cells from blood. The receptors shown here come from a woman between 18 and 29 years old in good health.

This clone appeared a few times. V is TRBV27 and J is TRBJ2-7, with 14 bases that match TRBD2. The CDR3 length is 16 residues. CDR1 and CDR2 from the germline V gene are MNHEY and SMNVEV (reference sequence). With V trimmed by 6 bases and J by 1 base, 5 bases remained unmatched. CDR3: CASSPWTSGRSYEQYF. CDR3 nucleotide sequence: TGTGCCAGCAGCCCTTGGACTAGCGGGAGGTCCTACGAGCAGTACTTC.

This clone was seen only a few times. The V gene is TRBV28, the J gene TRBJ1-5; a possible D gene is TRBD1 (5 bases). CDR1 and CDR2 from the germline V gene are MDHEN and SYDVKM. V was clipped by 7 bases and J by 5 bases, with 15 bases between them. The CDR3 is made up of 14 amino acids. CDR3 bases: TGTGCCAGCACCCCGGTGGCAGGGTATCAGCCCCAGCATTTT. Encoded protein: CASTPVAGYQPQHF.

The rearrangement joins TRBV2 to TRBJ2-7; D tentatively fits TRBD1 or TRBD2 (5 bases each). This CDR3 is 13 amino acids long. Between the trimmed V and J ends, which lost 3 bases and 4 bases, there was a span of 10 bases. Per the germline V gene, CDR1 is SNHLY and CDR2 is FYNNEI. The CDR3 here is CASSEGRMYEQYF. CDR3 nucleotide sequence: TGTGCCAGCAGTGAGGGACGGATGTACGAGCAGTACTTC.

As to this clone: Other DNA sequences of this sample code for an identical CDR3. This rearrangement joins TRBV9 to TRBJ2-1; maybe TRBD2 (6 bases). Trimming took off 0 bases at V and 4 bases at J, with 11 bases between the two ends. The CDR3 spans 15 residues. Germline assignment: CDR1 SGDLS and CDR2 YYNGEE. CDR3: CASSVVGGTYNEQFF. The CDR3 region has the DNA TGTGCCAGCAGCGTAGTCGGGGGAACTTACAATGAGCAGTTCTTC.

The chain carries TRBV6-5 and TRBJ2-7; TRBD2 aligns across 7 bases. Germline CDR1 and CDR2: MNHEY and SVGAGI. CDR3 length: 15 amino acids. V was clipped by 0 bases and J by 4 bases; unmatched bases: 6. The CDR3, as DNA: TGTGCCAGCAGTTACTCGTCTCAGGGAGGGTACGAGCAGTACTTC. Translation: CASSYSSQGGYEQYF.

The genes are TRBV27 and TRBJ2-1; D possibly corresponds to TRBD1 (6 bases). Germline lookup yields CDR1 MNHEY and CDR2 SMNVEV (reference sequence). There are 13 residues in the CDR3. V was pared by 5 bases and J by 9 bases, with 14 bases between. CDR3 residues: CASSATDRFEQFF. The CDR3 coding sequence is TGTGCCAGCAGTGCAACCGACAGGTTTGAGCAGTTCTTC.

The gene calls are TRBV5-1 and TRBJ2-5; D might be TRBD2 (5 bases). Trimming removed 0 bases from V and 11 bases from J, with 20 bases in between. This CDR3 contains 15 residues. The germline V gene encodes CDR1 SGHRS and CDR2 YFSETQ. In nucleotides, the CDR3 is TGCGCCAGCAGCTTGGCCGGAAGTAGGTCGGGGTCGCAGTACTTC. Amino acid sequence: CASSLAGSRSGSQYF.

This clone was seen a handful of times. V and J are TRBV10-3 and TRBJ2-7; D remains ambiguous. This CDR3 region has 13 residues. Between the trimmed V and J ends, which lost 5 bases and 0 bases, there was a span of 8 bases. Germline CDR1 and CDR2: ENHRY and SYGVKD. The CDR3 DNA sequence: TGTGCCATCAGTCATCCGAGCTCCTACGAGCAGTACTTC. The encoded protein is CAISHPSSYEQYF.

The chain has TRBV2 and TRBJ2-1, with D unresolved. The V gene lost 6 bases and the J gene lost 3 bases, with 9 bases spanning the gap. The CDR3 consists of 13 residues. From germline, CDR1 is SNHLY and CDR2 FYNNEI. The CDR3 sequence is CASRVASYNEQFF. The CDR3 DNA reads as TGTGCCAGCAGAGTCGCTAGCTACAATGAGCAGTTCTTC.

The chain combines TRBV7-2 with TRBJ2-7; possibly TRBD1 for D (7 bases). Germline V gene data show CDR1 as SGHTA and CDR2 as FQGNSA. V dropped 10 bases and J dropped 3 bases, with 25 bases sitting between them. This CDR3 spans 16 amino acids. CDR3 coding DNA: TGTGCCACCAGGGTACAGGGGACTCTGCTTAACTACGAGCAGTACTTC. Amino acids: CATRVQGTLLNYEQYF.

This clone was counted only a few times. In DNA form, the CDR3 reads TGTGCCAGCAAGGTTGGGCCGAACACTGAAGCTTTCTTT. Protein sequence: CASKVGPNTEAFF. This chain joins TRBV6-6 and TRBJ1-1; D gene uncertain. The CDR3 length is 13 residues. V was cut by 7 bases and J by 1 base, with 10 bases left in between. CDR1 MNHNY and CDR2 SVGAGI come from the germline V gene (reference sequence).

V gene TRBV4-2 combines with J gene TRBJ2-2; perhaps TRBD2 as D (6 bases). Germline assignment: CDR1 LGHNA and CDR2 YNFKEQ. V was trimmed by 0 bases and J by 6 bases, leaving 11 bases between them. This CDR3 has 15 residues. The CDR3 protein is CASSQDLGRPGELFF. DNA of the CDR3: TGTGCCAGCAGCCAAGATCTTGGGAGGCCCGGGGAGCTGTTTTTT.

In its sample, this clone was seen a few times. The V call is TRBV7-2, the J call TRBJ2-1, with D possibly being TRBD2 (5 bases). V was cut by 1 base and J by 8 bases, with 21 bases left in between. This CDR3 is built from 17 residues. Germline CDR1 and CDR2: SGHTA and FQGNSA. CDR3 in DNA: TGTGCCAGCAGCTTAGTTGTAAGACAAGAGGGCCCGCATGAGCAGTTCTTC. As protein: CASSLVVRQEGPHEQFF. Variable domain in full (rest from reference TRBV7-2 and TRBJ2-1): GAGVSQSPSNKVTEKGKDVELRCDPISGHTALYWYRQSLGQGLEFLIYFQGNSAPDKSGLPSDRFSAERTGGSVSTLTIQRTQQEDSAVYLCASSLVVRQEGPHEQFFGPGTRLTVL.

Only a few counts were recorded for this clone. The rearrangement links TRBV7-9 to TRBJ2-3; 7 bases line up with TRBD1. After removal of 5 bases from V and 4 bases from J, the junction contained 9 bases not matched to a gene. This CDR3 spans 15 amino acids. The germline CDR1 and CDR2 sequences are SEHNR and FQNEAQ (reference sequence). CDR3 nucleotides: TGTGCCAGCAGCAAACGGGACAGTTTGGCAGATACGCAGTATTTT. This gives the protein CASSKRDSLADTQYF.

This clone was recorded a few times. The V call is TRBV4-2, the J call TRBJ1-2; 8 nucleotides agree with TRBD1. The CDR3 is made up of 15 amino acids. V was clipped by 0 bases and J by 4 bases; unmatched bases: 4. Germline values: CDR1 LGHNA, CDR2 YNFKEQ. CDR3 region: CASSQEDRGGYGYTF. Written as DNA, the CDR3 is TGTGCCAGCAGCCAAGAAGACAGGGGAGGCTATGGCTACACCTTC.

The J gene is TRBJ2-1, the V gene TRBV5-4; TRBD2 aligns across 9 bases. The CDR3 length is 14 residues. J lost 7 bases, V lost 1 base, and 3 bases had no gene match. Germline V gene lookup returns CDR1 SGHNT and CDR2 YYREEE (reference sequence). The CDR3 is CASSLPSGRNEQFF. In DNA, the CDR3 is TGTGCCAGCAGCTTGCCCAGCGGGAGGAATGAGCAGTTCTTC.

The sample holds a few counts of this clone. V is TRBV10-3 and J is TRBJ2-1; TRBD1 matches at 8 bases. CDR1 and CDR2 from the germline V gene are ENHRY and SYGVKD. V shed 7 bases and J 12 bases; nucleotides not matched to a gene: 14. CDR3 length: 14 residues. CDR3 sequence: CAIKDRGDTGGQFF. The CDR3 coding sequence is TGTGCCATCAAAGACAGGGGCGATACAGGTGGGCAGTTCTTC.

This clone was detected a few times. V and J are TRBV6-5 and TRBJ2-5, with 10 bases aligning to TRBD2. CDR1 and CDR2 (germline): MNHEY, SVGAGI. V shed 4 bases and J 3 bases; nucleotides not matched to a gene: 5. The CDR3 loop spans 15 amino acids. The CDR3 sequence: CASSSHLAGEETQYF. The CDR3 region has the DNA TGTGCCAGCAGTTCCCATCTAGCGGGAGAAGAGACCCAGTACTTC.

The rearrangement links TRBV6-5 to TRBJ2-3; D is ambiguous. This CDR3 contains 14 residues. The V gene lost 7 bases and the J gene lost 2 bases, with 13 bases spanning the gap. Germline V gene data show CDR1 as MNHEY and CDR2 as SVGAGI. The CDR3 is CASIPKGSTDTQYF. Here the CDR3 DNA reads TGTGCCAGCATTCCGAAGGGATCCACAGATACGCAGTATTTT.

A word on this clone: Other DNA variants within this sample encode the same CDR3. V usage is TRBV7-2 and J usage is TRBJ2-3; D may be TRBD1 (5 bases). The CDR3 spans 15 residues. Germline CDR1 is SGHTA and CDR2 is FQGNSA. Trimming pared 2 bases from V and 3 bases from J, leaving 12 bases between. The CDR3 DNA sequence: TGTGCCAGCAGCTTACTGGCAGGGCGGACAGATACGCAGTATTTT. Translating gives CASSLLAGRTDTQYF.

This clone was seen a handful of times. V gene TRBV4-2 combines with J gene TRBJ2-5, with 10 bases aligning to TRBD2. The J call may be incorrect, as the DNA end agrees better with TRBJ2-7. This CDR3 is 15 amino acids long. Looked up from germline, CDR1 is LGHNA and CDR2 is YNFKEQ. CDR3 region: CASSQGAGGSDEQYF. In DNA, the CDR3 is TGTGCCAGCAGCCAAGGAGCGGGAGGGTCCGACGAGCAGTACTTC.

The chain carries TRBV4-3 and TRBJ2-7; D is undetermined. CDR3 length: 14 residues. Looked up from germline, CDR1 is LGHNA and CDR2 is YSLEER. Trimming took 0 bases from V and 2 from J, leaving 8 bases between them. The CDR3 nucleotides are TGCGCCAGCAGCCAAGATATACTGGCCTACGAGCAGTACTTC. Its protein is CASSQDILAYEQYF.

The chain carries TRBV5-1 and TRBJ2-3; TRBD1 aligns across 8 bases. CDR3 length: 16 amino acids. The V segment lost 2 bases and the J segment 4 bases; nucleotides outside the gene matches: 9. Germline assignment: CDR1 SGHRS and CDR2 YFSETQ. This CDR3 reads CASSFSGGVGPDTQYF. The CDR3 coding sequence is TGCGCCAGCAGCTTTTCAGGGGGCGTAGGCCCAGATACGCAGTATTTT.

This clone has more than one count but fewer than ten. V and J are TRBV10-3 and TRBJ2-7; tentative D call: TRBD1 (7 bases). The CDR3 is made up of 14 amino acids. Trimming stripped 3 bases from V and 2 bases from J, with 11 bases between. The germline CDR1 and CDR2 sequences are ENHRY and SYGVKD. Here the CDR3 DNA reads TGTGCCATCAGTGATGCAGGGGGGACCTACGAGCAGTACTTC. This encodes CAISDAGGTYEQYF.

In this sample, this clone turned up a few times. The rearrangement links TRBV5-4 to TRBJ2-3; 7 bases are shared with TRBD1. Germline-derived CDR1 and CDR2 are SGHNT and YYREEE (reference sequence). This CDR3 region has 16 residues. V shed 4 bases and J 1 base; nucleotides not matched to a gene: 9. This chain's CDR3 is CASSLEQGSGTDTQYF. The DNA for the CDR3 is TGTGCCAGCAGCCTAGAACAGGGGTCGGGCACAGATACGCAGTATTTT. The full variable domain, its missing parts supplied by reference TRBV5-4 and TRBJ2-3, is ETGVTQSPTHLIKTRGQQVTLRCSSQSGHNTVSWYQQALGQGPQFIFQYYREEENGRGNFPPRFSGLQFPNYSSELNVNALELDDSALYLCASSLEQGSGTDTQYFGPGTRLTVL.

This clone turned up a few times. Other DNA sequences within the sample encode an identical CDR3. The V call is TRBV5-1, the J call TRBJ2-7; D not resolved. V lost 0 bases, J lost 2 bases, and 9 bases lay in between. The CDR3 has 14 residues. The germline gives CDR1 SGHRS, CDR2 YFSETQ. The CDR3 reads CASSLVQSPYEQYF. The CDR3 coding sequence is TGCGCCAGCAGCTTGGTTCAGAGCCCCTACGAGCAGTACTTC.

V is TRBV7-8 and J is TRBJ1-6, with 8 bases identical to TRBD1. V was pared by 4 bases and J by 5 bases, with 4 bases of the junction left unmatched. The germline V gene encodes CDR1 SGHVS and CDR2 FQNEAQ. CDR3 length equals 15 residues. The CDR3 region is CASSWTGTNNSPLHF. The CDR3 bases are TGTGCCAGCAGCTGGACAGGGACAAATAATTCACCCCTCCACTTT. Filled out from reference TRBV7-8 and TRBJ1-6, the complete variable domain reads GAGVSQSPRYKVAKRGQDVALRCDPISGHVSLFWYQQALGQGPEFLTYFQNEAQLDKSGLPSDRFFAERPEGSVSTLKIQRTQQEDSAVYLCASSWTGTNNSPLHFGNGTRLTVT.